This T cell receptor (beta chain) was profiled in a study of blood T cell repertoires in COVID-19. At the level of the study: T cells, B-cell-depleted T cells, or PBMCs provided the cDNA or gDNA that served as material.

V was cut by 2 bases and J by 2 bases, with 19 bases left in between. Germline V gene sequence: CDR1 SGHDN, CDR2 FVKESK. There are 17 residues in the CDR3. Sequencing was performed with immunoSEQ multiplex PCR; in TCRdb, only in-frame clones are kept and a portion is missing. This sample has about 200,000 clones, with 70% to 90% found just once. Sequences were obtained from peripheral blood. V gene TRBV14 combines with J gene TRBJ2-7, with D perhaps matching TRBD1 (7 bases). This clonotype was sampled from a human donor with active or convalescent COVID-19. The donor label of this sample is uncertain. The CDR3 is CASSQSGGGGATYEQYF. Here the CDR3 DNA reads TGTGCCAGCAGCCAATCCGGAGGAGGGGGCGCGACCTACGAGCAGTACTTC.